Below, 27 T cell receptor beta chains from the same sample are listed, as sequenced in a study of T cells in Graves' hyperthyroidism and ophthalmopathy. Researchers amplified the TCR beta CDR3 regions from RNA transcripts. The TCR CDR3 first-round RT-PCR relied on the HTBI primer set. TCRdb redid the calling of the multiplex PCR reads with MiXCR, one entry per CDR3 protein. The table shows 200,000 to 250,000 distinct CDR3 sequences, with over 20% occurring only once. Sample: blood. Receptors were obtained from a woman aged 40 to 55 with Graves' ophthalmopathy.

This clonotype was seen repeatedly, ten times or more. CDR3 protein: CASTEREFTQYF. CDR3 nucleotide sequence: TGTGCCAGCACCGAGCGGGAGTTTACGCAGTATTTT. The chain is built from TRBV2 and TRBJ2-3; 8 bases map to TRBD2. The CDR3 runs 12 residues. CDR1 is SNHLY and CDR2 is FYNNEI in the germline V gene. Trimming took 7 bases from V and 8 from J; bases not matched to a gene: 5.

This clonotype was picked up many times. The chain recombines TRBV28 with TRBJ2-7; TRBD1 might be the D (6 bases). CDR1 MDHEN and CDR2 SYDVKM come from the germline V gene. This CDR3 region has 14 residues. V was cut by 2 bases and J by 2 bases, with 10 bases left in between. The CDR3 DNA reads as TGTGCCAGCAGTTTACCGGACAGAGCCTACGAGCAGTACTTC. It encodes CASSLPDRAYEQYF.

This clonotype was seen ten or more times. CDR3 sequence (DNA): TGTGCCAGCAGCGCGACAGGGGACGCCTCCTACGAGCAGTACTTC. Translating it yields CASSATGDASYEQYF. The chain is built from TRBV7-9 and TRBJ2-7, with 8 bases identical to TRBD1. The CDR3 has 15 amino acids. The germline V gene has CDR1 SEHNR and CDR2 FQNEAQ (reference sequence). The V segment lost 5 bases and the J segment 0 bases; nucleotides outside the gene matches: 6.

In regard to this clonotype: It may be a read error: a sequence one base away is much more abundant. The chain has TRBV27 and TRBJ2-7; D is possibly TRBD2 (5 bases). The CDR3 totals 13 residues. Germline lookup yields CDR1 MNHEY and CDR2 SMNVEV (reference sequence). Written as DNA, the CDR3 is TGTGCCAGCAGTTACCGGGAACGTTACGAGCAGTGCTTC. Residues: CASSYRERYEQCF.

This clonotype appeared many times. The chain couples TRBV6-4 to TRBJ2-2; D is ambiguous. Germline CDR1 MRHNA, CDR2 SNTAGT. V was clipped by 7 bases and J by 2 bases, with 20 bases between them. This CDR3 has 17 amino acids. CDR3 nucleotides: TGTGCCAGCACCTCCTCGCCAGGACGGCCTAACACCGGGGAGCTGTTTTTT. This encodes CASTSSPGRPNTGELFF.

This clonotype has ten or more counts. The chain is built from TRBV12-3 or TRBV12-4 and TRBJ2-7; TRBD1 is a possible D gene (6 bases). This CDR3 is built from 13 residues. The ends were cut back, 6 bases at V and 3 bases at J, with 12 bases in the middle. The CDR3 bases are TGTGCCAGCAGCCACAGGGTACACTACGAGCAGTACTTC. Translating gives CASSHRVHYEQYF.

This clonotype occurred many times. The chain combines TRBV27 with TRBJ1-5, with 7 bases fitting TRBD1. Germline CDR1 MNHEY, CDR2 SMNVEV (reference sequence). This CDR3 region has 17 residues. After removal of 5 bases from V and 2 bases from J, the junction contained 12 bases not matched to a gene. CDR3 sequence: CASSDRSTGVGNQPQHF. The CDR3 region has the DNA TGTGCCAGCAGTGATAGATCTACAGGGGTGGGCAATCAGCCCCAGCATTTT.

This clonotype was seen at least ten times. CDR3 in amino acids: CASSLGRLDEKLFF. The CDR3 DNA reads TGTGCCAGCAGCCTCGGACGCTTGGACGAAAAACTGTTTTTT. The chain combines TRBV2 with TRBJ1-4; D unclear. V lost 6 bases and J 8 bases, leaving 16 bases between the germline ends. CDR1 and CDR2 from the germline V gene are SNHLY and FYNNEI. This CDR3 has 14 residues. Using reference TRBV2 and TRBJ1-4 for the parts outside the CDR3, the full variable domain is EPEVTQTPSHQVTQMGQEVILRCVPISNHLYFYWYRQILGQKVEFLVSFYNNEISEKSEIFDDQFSVERPDGSNFTLKIRSTKLEDSAMYFCASSLGRLDEKLFFGSGTQLSVL.

The chain is built from TRBV6-5 and TRBJ1-1; no clear D. V was trimmed by 0 bases and J by 7 bases, leaving 12 bases between them. The CDR3 spans 14 residues. Germline V lookup: CDR1 MNHEY, CDR2 SVGAGI. The CDR3 bases are TGTGCCAGCAGTTACTCGGCACGGCAGTTTGAAGCTTTCTTT. Its translation is CASSYSARQFEAFF.

This clonotype was seen only a few times. The rearrangement uses TRBV6-5 and TRBJ1-2, with D maybe TRBD1 (5 bases). The CDR3 sequence is 13 residues long. Germline CDR1 and CDR2: MNHEY and SVGAGI. The germline V and J ends were trimmed by 3 bases and 2 bases, with 7 bases remaining between them. The CDR3 loop is CASSYPGNYGYTF. For the CDR3, the DNA is TGTGCCAGCAGTTATCCAGGGAACTATGGCTACACCTTC.

This clonotype was detected many times. CDR3 nucleotide sequence: TGTGCCAGCAGCTTAGGGACTAGCGGGCGTCCGGTCTCCTACGAGCAGTACTTC. Encoded protein: CASSLGTSGRPVSYEQYF. J is TRBJ2-7 and V is TRBV11-2; TRBD2 matches at 11 bases. CDR1 and CDR2 (germline): SGHAT, FQNNGV. With V trimmed by 1 base and J by 0 bases, 8 bases remained unmatched. The CDR3 is made up of 18 amino acids. Combining the CDR3 with reference TRBV11-2 and TRBJ2-7 gives the whole variable domain EAGVAQSPRYKIIEKRQSVAFWCNPISGHATLYWYQQILGQGPKLLIQFQNNGVVDDSQLPKDRFSAERLKGVDSTLKIQPAKLEDSAVYLCASSLGTSGRPVSYEQYFGPGTRLTVT.

This clonotype was seen more than once but under ten times. This chain uses TRBV6-2 or TRBV6-3 with TRBJ1-1, with D tentatively TRBD1 (6 bases). The CDR3 runs 12 residues. Germline loops: CDR1 MNHEY, CDR2 SVGEGT. Trimming left V 5 bases short and J 6 bases short, with 10 bases between. The CDR3 here is CASSLYRAEAFF. CDR3 in DNA: TGTGCCAGCAGTCTCTACAGGGCTGAAGCTTTCTTT.

This clonotype was recorded at least ten times. In DNA, the CDR3 is TGTGCCAGCAGCCCGGTGCAGGGGAGAGAGACCCAGTACTTC. Protein: CASSPVQGRETQYF. This chain uses TRBV4-2 with TRBJ2-5, with D maybe TRBD1 (6 bases). The CDR3 runs to 14 residues. The ends were cut back, 4 bases at V and 4 bases at J, with 13 bases in the middle. Germline assignment: CDR1 LGHNA and CDR2 YNFKEQ.

This chain links TRBV28 with TRBJ2-7; 8 nucleotides match TRBD1. The CDR3 totals 14 residues. Per germline, CDR1 MDHEN and CDR2 SYDVKM. The J segment lost 5 bases and the V segment lost 5 bases, leaving 8 bases of the junction unmatched. The CDR3 spells CASSPETGVDEQYF. CDR3 nucleotides: TGTGCCAGCAGTCCCGAGACAGGGGTAGACGAGCAGTACTTC.

Many counts were recorded for this clonotype. The V and J genes are TRBV6-5 and TRBJ2-7; TRBD1 aligns across 9 bases. The germline gives CDR1 MNHEY, CDR2 SVGAGI. This CDR3 spans 15 amino acids. The trim removed 0 bases at V and 4 bases at J, leaving 4 bases unmatched. Here the CDR3 reads CASSYSNRGPYEQYF. CDR3 nucleotide sequence: TGTGCCAGCAGTTACTCGAACAGGGGGCCTTACGAGCAGTACTTC.

The CDR3 region is CASREPGVTGDGYTF. The CDR3 DNA reads as TGTGCCAGCAGGGAACCGGGGGTGACAGGCGATGGCTACACCTTC. The gene calls are TRBV2 and TRBJ1-2; D possibly corresponds to TRBD1 (6 bases). The CDR3 has 15 residues. Germline V lookup: CDR1 SNHLY, CDR2 FYNNEI. V was trimmed by 6 bases and J by 6 bases, leaving 20 bases between them.

This clonotype has a count of ten or more. DNA of the CDR3: TGTGCCAGCAGTCCGTTATCAGGGGTGGTTAACACTGAAGCTTTCTTT. Translated, it gives CASSPLSGVVNTEAFF. This chain links TRBV27 with TRBJ1-1; weak D call: TRBD1 (6 bases). Germline assignment: CDR1 MNHEY and CDR2 SMNVEV (reference sequence). Between the trimmed V and J ends, which lost 5 bases and 2 bases, there was a span of 18 bases. The CDR3 extends over 16 amino acids.

This clonotype occurred many times. V usage is TRBV20-1 and J usage is TRBJ1-2; D is uncertain. This CDR3 has 14 residues. The V gene lost 1 base and the J gene lost 3 bases, with 12 bases spanning the gap. Germline V lookup: CDR1 DFQATT, CDR2 SNEGSKA (reference sequence). The CDR3 DNA follows: TGCAGTGCTAGAGCCCCTTCCCGGGACTATGGCTACACCTTC. It codes for CSARAPSRDYGYTF.

This clonotype showed up many times. The chain links TRBV10-3 to TRBJ2-6; 8 positions agree with TRBD2. J lost 2 bases, V lost 10 bases, and 4 bases had no gene match. The CDR3 runs to 14 residues. Germline V lookup: CDR1 ENHRY, CDR2 SYGVKD. The CDR3 is CATRGGTGANVLTF. CDR3 coding DNA: TGTGCCACCCGGGGGGGTACTGGGGCCAACGTCCTGACTTTC.

This clonotype was seen at least ten times. The rearrangement links TRBV12-3 or TRBV12-4 to TRBJ1-1; TRBD1 might be the D (6 bases). Trimming pared 6 bases from V and 8 bases from J, leaving 19 bases between. The CDR3 is 14 amino acids. The CDR3 DNA follows: TGTGCCAGCAGCCCGAGGGGGGGGGCGCGAGAAGCTTTCTTT. Its protein product is CASSPRGGAREAFF.

This clonotype was seen many times. V and J are TRBV29-1 and TRBJ1-2; 8 bases fit TRBD1. This CDR3 has 12 residues. Unmatched junction bases numbered 6, after V lost 6 bases and J lost 6 bases. Germline V CDR1 and CDR2: SQVTM, ANQGSEA. The DNA for the CDR3 is TGCAGCGTGATACCGGACAGGGATGGCTACACCTTC. It specifies CSVIPDRDGYTF.

V and J are TRBV11-2 and TRBJ2-7, with 14 nucleotides matching TRBD2. Germline V CDR1 and CDR2: SGHAT, FQNNGV. CDR3 length equals 15 residues. V trimming: 6 bases; J trimming: 5 bases; junction bases outside the gene matches: 6. The CDR3, as DNA: TGTGCCAGCAGAAGGACTAGCGGGAGGTCCCACGAGCAGTACTTC. Translation: CASRRTSGRSHEQYF.

This clonotype has ten or more counts. V is TRBV6-1 and J is TRBJ1-5; D is perhaps TRBD1 (6 bases). From germline, CDR1 is MNHNS and CDR2 SASEGT. V lost 4 bases and J lost 0, with 10 bases in between. This CDR3 is 15 amino acids long. CDR3: CASSAGGYSNQPQHF. DNA for the CDR3: TGTGCCAGCAGTGCCGGGGGCTATAGCAATCAGCCCCAGCATTTT.

This clonotype was detected many times. V usage is TRBV6-1 and J usage is TRBJ2-2; D is unclear. Per germline, CDR1 MNHNS and CDR2 SASEGT. The CDR3 is made up of 16 amino acids. Deletions cut 2 bases from V and 1 base from J, with 11 bases between. The CDR3, as DNA: TGTGCCAGCAGTGAACGGATAGGAAAGAACACCGGGGAGCTGTTTTTT. Protein sequence: CASSERIGKNTGELFF.

This clonotype was seen repeatedly, ten times or more. V usage is TRBV24-1 and J usage is TRBJ2-2; D perhaps matches TRBD1 (6 bases). V gave up 4 bases and J gave up 0 bases, with 11 bases separating them. This CDR3 region has 16 residues. Germline V lookup: CDR1 KGHDR, CDR2 SFDVKD. The CDR3 DNA follows: TGTGCCACCAGTGAGCTAGGGGGACCGAACACCGGGGAGCTGTTTTTT. The encoded protein is CATSELGGPNTGELFF.

This clonotype was counted many times. The chain carries TRBV6-2 or TRBV6-3 and TRBJ2-7; perhaps TRBD2 as D (6 bases). This CDR3 comprises 14 residues. Between the trimmed V and J ends, which lost 7 bases and 2 bases, there was a span of 15 bases. CDR1 and CDR2 from the germline V gene are MNHEY and SVGEGT. The DNA for the CDR3 is TGTGCCAGCACTCTTGCCGGGACTCCCTACGAGCAGTACTTC. Protein sequence: CASTLAGTPYEQYF.

This clonotype was seen at least ten times. The germline gene is not matched at one end of the junction; a read error may be the cause. The chain uses TRBV28 and TRBJ2-2; weak D call: TRBD2 (5 bases). The CDR3 contains 16 residues. Germline V gene sequence: CDR1 MDHEN, CDR2 SYDVKM. The CDR3 bases are TGTGTCAGCAGTCCCGTCTTGGAGGCTAACACCGGGGAGCTGTTTTTT. This translates into CVSSPVLEANTGELFF.